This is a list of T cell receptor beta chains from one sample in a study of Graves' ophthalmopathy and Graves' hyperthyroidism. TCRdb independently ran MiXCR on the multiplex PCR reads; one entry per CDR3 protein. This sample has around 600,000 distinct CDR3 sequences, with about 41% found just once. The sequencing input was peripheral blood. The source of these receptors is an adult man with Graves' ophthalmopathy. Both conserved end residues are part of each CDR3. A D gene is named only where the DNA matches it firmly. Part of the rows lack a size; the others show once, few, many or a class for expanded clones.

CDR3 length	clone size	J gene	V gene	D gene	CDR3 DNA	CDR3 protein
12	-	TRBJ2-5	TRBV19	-	TGTGCCACCAAAAGGGTAGAGGAGACCCAGTACTTC	CATKRVEETQYF
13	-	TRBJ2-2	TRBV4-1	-	TGCGCCAGCAGCCAAGGAAGGGTCGGGGAGCTGTTTTTT	CASSQGRVGELFF
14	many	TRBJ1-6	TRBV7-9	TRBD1	TGTGCCAGCAGCGCCGGACAGGGGGACTCACCCCTCCACTTT	CASSAGQGDSPLHF
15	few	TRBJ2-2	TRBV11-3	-	TGTGCCAGCAGCTCGGAGTTGGGGGTCACCGGGGAGCTGTTTTTT	CASSSELGVTGELFF
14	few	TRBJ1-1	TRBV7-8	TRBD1	TGTGCCAGCAGCCGACGGACAGGGTTTGCTGAAGCTTTCTTT	CASSRRTGFAEAFF
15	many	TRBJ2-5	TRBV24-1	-	TGTGCCACCAGTCAGAGTGGGGCAAACCAAGAGACCCAGTACTTC	CATSQSGANQETQYF
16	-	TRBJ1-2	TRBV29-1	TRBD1	TGCAGCGTAGCAGACAGGGTCTACGGGTCGAGCTATGGCCACACCTTC	CSVADRVYGSSYGHTF
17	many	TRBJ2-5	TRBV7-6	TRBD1	TGTGCCAGCAGCCGAGGACCCCGGGGACAGGTTGGGGAGACCCAGTACTTC	CASSRGPRGQVGETQYF
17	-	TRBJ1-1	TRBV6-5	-	TGTGCCAGCGCCCACGGTGGCAGGGGAGGGGTGTACACTGAAGCTTTCTTT	CASAHGGRGGVYTEAFF
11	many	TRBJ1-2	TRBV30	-	TGTGCCTGGAGCCTTAACTATGGCTACACCTTC	CAWSLNYGYTF
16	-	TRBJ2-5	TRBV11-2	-	TGTGCCAGCAGCCCGGGACAGCGGGAGTACCAAGAGACCCAGTACTTC	CASSPGQREYQETQYF
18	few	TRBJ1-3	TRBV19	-	TGTGCCAGTAGGGGGAGAGGCGGAATATACGACTCTGGAAACACCATATATTTT	CASRGRGGIYDSGNTIYF
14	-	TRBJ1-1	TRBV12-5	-	TGTGCTAGTGGTTTTTTAGGGGGTGAAGCTGAAGCTTTCTTT	CASGFLGGEAEAFF
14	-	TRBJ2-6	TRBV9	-	TGTGCCAGCAGCGCCATACCTGGGGCCAACGTCCTGACTTTC	CASSAIPGANVLTF
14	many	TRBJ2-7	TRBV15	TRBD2	TGTGCCACCAGCAGAGCTAGCGGACCCCTGGAGCAGTACTTC	CATSRASGPLEQYF
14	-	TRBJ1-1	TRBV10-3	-	TGTGCCATCAGTGCTTTGGGGCCCAACACTGAAGCTTTCTTT	CAISALGPNTEAFF
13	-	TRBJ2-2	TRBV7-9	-	TGTGCCAGCAGCTCAGCGGCCACCGGGGAGCTGTTTTTT	CASSSAATGELFF
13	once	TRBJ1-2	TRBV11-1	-	TGTGCCAGCAGCTTTTCCCTGACAGGCGGCTACACCTTC	CASSFSLTGGYTF
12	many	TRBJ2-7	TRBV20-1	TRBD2	TGCAGTGCTAGCCCCGGGGTAGCGGGGATGTACTTC	CSASPGVAGMYF
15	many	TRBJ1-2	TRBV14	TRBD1	TGTGCCAGCAGCCAAGGAGACACAGGGGACTATGGCTACACCTTC	CASSQGDTGDYGYTF
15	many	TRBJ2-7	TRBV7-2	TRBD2	TGTGCCAGCAGCTTAGCGCCGGGACTAGAATACGAGCAGTACTTC	CASSLAPGLEYEQYF
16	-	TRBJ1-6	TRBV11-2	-	TGTGCCAGCAGTCGAGAAACAGGAGGCAATAATTCACCCCTCCACTTT	CASSRETGGNNSPLHF
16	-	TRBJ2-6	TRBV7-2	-	TGTGCCAGCAGCTTCCAGGGCATACGCGGGGCCAACGTCCTGACTTTC	CASSFQGIRGANVLTF
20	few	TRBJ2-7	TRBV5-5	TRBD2	TGCGCCAGCAGCCAAGATCAACCGGGACTAGCGGTCGTACGCTCCTACGAGCAGTACTTC	CASSQDQPGLAVVRSYEQYF
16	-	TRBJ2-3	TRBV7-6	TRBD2	TGTGCCAGCAGTCCTGGACTAGCGGGGGATGGGGATACGCAGTATTTT	CASSPGLAGDGDTQYF
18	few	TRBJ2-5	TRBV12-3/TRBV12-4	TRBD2	TGTGCCAGCAGCCCAGGGACTAGCGGGGGAAACTTACAAGAGACCCAGTACTTC	CASSPGTSGGNLQETQYF
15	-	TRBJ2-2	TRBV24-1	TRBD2	TGTGCCACCTCCGGGACTAGCGGGCGTACCGGGGAGCTGTTTTTT	CATSGTSGRTGELFF
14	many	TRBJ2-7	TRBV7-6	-	TGTGCCAGCAGCTTGGGGATGGGGACTGACGAGCAGTACTTC	CASSLGMGTDEQYF
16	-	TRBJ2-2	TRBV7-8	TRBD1	TGTGCCAGCAGCTTATCGACAGGGGGGAACACCGGGGAGCTGTTTTTT	CASSLSTGGNTGELFF
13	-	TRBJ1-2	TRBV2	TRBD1	TGTGCCAGCAGTTATACAGGGGTTTATGGCTACACCTTC	CASSYTGVYGYTF
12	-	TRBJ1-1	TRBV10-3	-	TGTGCCATCAGCAGGGCTAAGGGGGGTGCTTTCTTT	CAISRAKGGAFF
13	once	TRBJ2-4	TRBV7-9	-	TGTGCCAGCAGCTTAGAGGCGGGATACATTCAGTACTTC	CASSLEAGYIQYF
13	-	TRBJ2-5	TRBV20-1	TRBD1	TGCAGTGCAAAGGACAGGGCTGGTGAGACCCAGTACTTC	CSAKDRAGETQYF
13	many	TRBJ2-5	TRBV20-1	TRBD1	TGCAGTGCTAGGGGACAGGGGGCGGGGACCCAGTACTTC	CSARGQGAGTQYF
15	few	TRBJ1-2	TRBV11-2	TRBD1	TGTGCCAGCAGCTTAGAAGCAGGGGGCGTAGATGGCTACACCTTC	CASSLEAGGVDGYTF
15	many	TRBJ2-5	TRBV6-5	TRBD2	TGTGCCAGCAGACCACCGGGACTAGCGGGAGAGACCCAGTACTTC	CASRPPGLAGETQYF
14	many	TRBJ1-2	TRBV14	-	TGTGCCAGCAGCCAAATCGGAGTATCTAATCACTACACCTTC	CASSQIGVSNHYTF
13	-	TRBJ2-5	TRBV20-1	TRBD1	TGCAGTGAGGGGAAAGGGGGCATGAAGACCCAGTACTTC	CSEGKGGMKTQYF
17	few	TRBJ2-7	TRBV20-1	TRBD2	TGCAGTGCTAGAGATATCCGAGCGGGAGGCGTGAGGTGGGAGCAGTACTTC	CSARDIRAGGVRWEQYF
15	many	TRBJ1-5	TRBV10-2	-	TGCGCCAGCAGTGACGGGTTCTATAGCAATCAGCCCCAGCATTTT	CASSDGFYSNQPQHF
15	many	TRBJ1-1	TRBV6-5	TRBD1	TGTGCCAGCAGTTACTCATACAGGGGTGGAACTGAAGCTTTCTTT	CASSYSYRGGTEAFF
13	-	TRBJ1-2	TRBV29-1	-	TGCAGCGTTGACAGAGCAGCTAACTATGGCTACACCTTC	CSVDRAANYGYTF
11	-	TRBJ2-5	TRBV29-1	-	TGCAGCAGGTTCAGCGGGGAGACCCAGTACTTC	CSRFSGETQYF
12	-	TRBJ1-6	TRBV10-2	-	TGCGCCAGCCGGGGCGGCCATTCACCCCTCCACTTT	CASRGGHSPLHF
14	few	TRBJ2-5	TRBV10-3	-	TGTGCCAGCAGTTACCTAGGGTTTCAAGAGACCCAGTACTTC	CASSYLGFQETQYF
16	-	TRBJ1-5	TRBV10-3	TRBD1	TGTGCCATCAGTGAGCAAGGGACAGGGAACAATCAGCCCCAGCATTTT	CAISEQGTGNNQPQHF
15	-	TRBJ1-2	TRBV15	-	TGTGCCACCAGCAGAGCGGCCGGGGGCGATTATGGCTACACCTTC	CATSRAAGGDYGYTF